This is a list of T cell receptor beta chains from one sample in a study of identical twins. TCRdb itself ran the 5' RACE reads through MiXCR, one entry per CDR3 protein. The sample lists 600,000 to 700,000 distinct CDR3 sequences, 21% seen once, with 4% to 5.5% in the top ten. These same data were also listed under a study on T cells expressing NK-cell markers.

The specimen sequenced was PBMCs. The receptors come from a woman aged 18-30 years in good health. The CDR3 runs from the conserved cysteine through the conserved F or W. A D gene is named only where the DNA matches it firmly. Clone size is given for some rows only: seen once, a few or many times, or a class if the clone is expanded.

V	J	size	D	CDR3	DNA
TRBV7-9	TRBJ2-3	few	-	CASSHLGQTDTQYF	TGTGCCAGCAGCCATTTGGGACAAACAGATACGCAGTATTTT
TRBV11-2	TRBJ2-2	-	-	CASSLDWGDGGELFF	TGTGCCAGCAGCTTAGATTGGGGGGACGGAGGGGAGCTGTTTTTT
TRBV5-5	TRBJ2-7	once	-	CASSLSGGLHYEQYF	TGTGCCAGCAGCTTGTCCGGGGGGCTTCACTACGAGCAGTACTTC
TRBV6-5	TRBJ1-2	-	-	CASSYRGEAGYTF	TGTGCCAGCAGTTACAGGGGCGAGGCTGGCTACACCTTC
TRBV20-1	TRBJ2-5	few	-	CSAREHGRQETQYF	TGCAGTGCTAGAGAGCACGGCAGACAAGAGACCCAGTACTTC
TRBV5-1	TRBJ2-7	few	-	CASSLGGSNSYEQYF	TGCGCCAGCAGCTTGGGAGGTTCGAACTCCTACGAGCAGTACTTC
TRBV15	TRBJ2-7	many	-	CATSREPRTYEQYF	TGTGCCACCAGCAGAGAACCGCGCACCTACGAGCAGTACTTC
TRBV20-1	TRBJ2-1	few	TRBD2	CSALTSGGVDEQFF	TGCAGTGCTCTGACTAGCGGGGGGGTGGATGAGCAGTTCTTC
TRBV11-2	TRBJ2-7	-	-	CASSQLTGNVWEQYF	TGTGCCAGCAGTCAGTTGACAGGCAACGTTTGGGAGCAGTACTTC
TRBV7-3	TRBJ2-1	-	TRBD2	CASSSQAGVLSRQFF	TGTGCCAGCAGCTCGCAAGCGGGGGTGCTTAGTCGGCAGTTCTTC
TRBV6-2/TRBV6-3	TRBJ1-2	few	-	CASSYDVDGYTF	TGTGCCAGCAGTTACGATGTCGACGGCTACACCTTC
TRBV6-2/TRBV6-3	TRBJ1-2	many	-	CASSFRRPNYGYTF	TGTGCCAGCAGTTTTCGACGGCCCAACTATGGCTACACCTTC
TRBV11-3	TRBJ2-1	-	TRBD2	CASSLDISGGYYNEQFF	TGTGCCAGCAGCTTAGATATAAGCGGGGGCTACTACAATGAGCAGTTCTTC
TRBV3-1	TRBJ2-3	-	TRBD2	CASSQVMRGDGTDTQYF	TGTGCCAGCAGCCAAGTGATGCGGGGGGACGGCACAGATACGCAGTATTTT
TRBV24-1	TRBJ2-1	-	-	CATSDFVGRQFF	TGTGCCACCAGTGATTTCGTCGGGAGGCAGTTCTTC
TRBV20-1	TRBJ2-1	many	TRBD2	CSARGTSENNEQFF	TGCAGTGCTAGGGGGACTAGCGAGAACAATGAGCAGTTCTTC
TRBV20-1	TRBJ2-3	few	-	CSADRGGPQYF	TGCAGTGCTGATCGTGGCGGCCCGCAGTATTTT
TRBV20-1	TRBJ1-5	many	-	CSARDLGNQPQHF	TGCAGTGCTAGAGATCTGGGTAATCAGCCCCAGCATTTT
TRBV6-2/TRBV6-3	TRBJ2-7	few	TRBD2	CASGQRSSGSNEQYF	TGTGCCAGCGGCCAACGATCGAGCGGGAGCAACGAGCAGTACTTC
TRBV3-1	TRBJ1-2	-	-	CASSHGPGNYGYTF	TGTGCCAGCAGCCACGGACCGGGAAACTATGGCTACACCTTC
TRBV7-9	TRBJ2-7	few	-	CASSLGGGHTYEQYF	TGTGCCAGCAGCTTAGGGGGGGGACACACCTACGAGCAGTACTTC
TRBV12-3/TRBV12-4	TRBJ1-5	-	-	CASRGGGSSNQPQHF	TGTGCCAGCAGGGGCGGCGGCAGTAGCAATCAGCCCCAGCATTTT
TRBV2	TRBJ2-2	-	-	CASMPRVNTGELFF	TGTGCCAGCATGCCAAGGGTGAACACCGGGGAGCTGTTTTTT
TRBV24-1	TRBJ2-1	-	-	CATSDPTKLAWIPYNEQFF	TGTGCCACCAGTGATCCGACCAAATTAGCGTGGATCCCCTACAATGAGCAGTTCTTC
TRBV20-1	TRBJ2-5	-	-	CSARERAEYF	TGCAGTGCTAGAGAGAGGGCCGAGTACTTC
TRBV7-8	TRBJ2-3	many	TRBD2	CASSLKTSGATDTQYF	TGTGCCAGCAGCTTAAAAACTAGCGGGGCCACAGATACGCAGTATTTT
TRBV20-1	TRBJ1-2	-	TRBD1	CSGGDREYYTF	TGCAGCGGGGGGGACAGGGAGTATTACACCTTC
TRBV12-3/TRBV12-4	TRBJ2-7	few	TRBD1	CASSSSRTGGPYEQYF	TGTGCCAGCAGTTCCAGCCGGACAGGGGGACCCTACGAGCAGTACTTC
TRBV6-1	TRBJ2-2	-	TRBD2	CASLAGNTGELFF	TGTGCCAGCCTAGCGGGCAACACCGGGGAGCTGTTTTTT
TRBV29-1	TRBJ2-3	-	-	CSVDGVSGADTQYF	TGCAGCGTTGATGGGGTCTCGGGAGCAGATACGCAGTATTTT
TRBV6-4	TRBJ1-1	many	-	CASSDGHTEAFF	TGTGCCAGCAGTGACGGTCACACTGAAGCTTTCTTT
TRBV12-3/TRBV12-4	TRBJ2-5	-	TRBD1	CASSLAQGQGKTQYF	TGTGCCAGCAGTTTAGCGCAAGGACAGGGAAAGACCCAGTACTTC
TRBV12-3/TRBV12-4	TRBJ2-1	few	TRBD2	CASSFRLAGGLNEQFF	TGTGCCAGCTCATTCAGGCTAGCGGGAGGTCTAAATGAGCAGTTCTTC
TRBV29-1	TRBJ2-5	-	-	CSVAEGALWETQYF	TGCAGCGTTGCCGAAGGGGCCCTATGGGAGACCCAGTACTTC
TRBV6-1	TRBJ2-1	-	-	CASSAIHLRGDEQFF	TGTGCCAGCAGCGCGATCCACCTGCGAGGGGATGAGCAGTTCTTC
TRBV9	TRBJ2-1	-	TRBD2	CASSAPGLAAVNEQFF	TGTGCCAGCAGCGCTCCGGGACTAGCAGCAGTCAATGAGCAGTTCTTC
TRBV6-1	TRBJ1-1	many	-	CASSVGENTEAFF	TGTGCCAGCAGTGTGGGGGAGAACACTGAAGCTTTCTTT
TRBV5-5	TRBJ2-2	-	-	CASSSYRAAGELFF	TGTGCCAGCAGCTCATACAGGGCAGCCGGGGAGCTGTTTTTT
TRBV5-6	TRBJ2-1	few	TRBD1	CASSFGGQAHYNEQFF	TGTGCCAGCAGCTTCGGGGGACAGGCTCACTACAATGAGCAGTTCTTC
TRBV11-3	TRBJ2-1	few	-	CASSLDPTDINEQFF	TGTGCCAGCAGCTTAGATCCCACCGACATCAATGAGCAGTTCTTC